This TCR beta chain derives from a study of blood T cell repertoires in COVID-19. Background on the study: Samples taken during acute and convalescent COVID-19 were collected in the United States, Italy and Spain. From T cells, B-cell-depleted T cells, or PBMCs came the material, which was cDNA or gDNA.

Authors' methods: How many nucleated cells were present was estimated from reference gene primer amplification. Assay: immunoSEQ multiplex PCR; the TCRdb copy retains only in-frame clones and omits some. The V and J calls and the clone size are those of that table, but D and trimming were determined from the DNA. This table holds about 47,000 clones, less than 90% found once. This clonotype was obtained from a man aged 45 to 65 with acute or convalescent COVID-19. The sequenced sample was peripheral blood.

DNA for the CDR3: TGTGCCAGCAGCTTGGGACTAGCGGCGGGGGAGCAGTACTTC. Its translation is CASSLGLAAGEQYF. The chain joins TRBV5-4 to TRBJ2-7; 9 bases line up with TRBD2. J was trimmed by 7 bases and V by 0 bases; bases with no gene match: 5. This CDR3 has 14 amino acids. The V gene's germline CDR1 is SGHNT and CDR2 YYREEE (reference sequence).